The rows below give T cell receptor beta chains drawn from one sample of a study of cytomegalovirus exposure and HLA in healthy donors. Sequenced by immunoSEQ multiplex PCR; TCRdb stores in-frame clones only, minus some. Here the sample spans over 70,000 clones, 80% being singletons. The sequencing sample was made of PBMCs. The source is a man aged 50 to 60 in good health and CMV-seropositive. CDR3s include the opening cysteine and the closing phenylalanine or tryptophan. A D gene is named only where the DNA matches it firmly. Size values are once, few and many counts, or a class for expanded clones, and some rows have none.

d_call	v_call	cdr3_length	clone_size	j_call	cdr3_aa	cdr3_nt
TRBD1	TRBV19	13	-	TRBJ2-5	CASSMPSTGPQYF	TGTGCCAGTAGTATGCCCTCGACAGGGCCCCAGTACTTC
TRBD1	TRBV19	14	-	TRBJ1-2	CASSLGQGDNGYTF	TGTGCCAGTAGCCTTGGACAGGGGGATAATGGCTACACCTTC
TRBD2	TRBV5-4	13	few	TRBJ2-7	CAGGTSGEWAQYF	TGTGCCGGTGGGACTAGCGGGGAGTGGGCGCAGTACTTC
TRBD1	TRBV9	13	-	TRBJ1-4	CASSPGQNEKLFF	TGTGCCAGCAGCCCGGGACAGAATGAAAAACTGTTTTTT
-	TRBV19	14	few	TRBJ1-5	CASSVAVSNQPQHF	TGTGCCAGTAGTGTTGCAGTAAGCAATCAGCCCCAGCATTTT
TRBD1	TRBV12-5	15	-	TRBJ1-5	CASARDRESRGPQHF	TGTGCTAGTGCCCGGGACAGGGAGAGTAGAGGGCCCCAGCATTTT
TRBD2	TRBV11-3	16	-	TRBJ2-5	CASSLGGTSNTETQYF	TGTGCCAGCAGCTTAGGTGGGACTAGTAACACGGAGACCCAGTACTTC
TRBD1	TRBV9	15	-	TRBJ2-1	CASSAGTGAGGEQFF	TGTGCCAGCAGCGCCGGGACAGGCGCTGGGGGTGAGCAGTTCTTC
-	TRBV6-1	13	-	TRBJ1-2	CASSENREGGYTF	TGTGCCAGCAGTGAAAACAGGGAAGGCGGCTACACCTTC
-	TRBV5-4	16	-	TRBJ2-2	CASSPAASSTTGELFF	TGTGCCAGCAGCCCCGCCGCTAGTTCAACGACCGGGGAGCTGTTTTTT
TRBD1	TRBV5-1	14	once	TRBJ1-4	CASSPGQGREKLFF	TGCGCCAGCAGCCCGGGACAGGGGAGGGAAAAACTGTTTTTT
TRBD2	TRBV4-1	18	-	TRBJ2-5	CASSQDPREGGDQETQYF	TGCGCCAGCAGCCAAGATCCTAGGGAGGGCGGGGACCAAGAGACCCAGTACTTC
-	TRBV7-6	13	-	TRBJ2-7	CASSLAPGDEQYF	TGTGCCAGCAGCTTAGCGCCAGGTGACGAGCAGTACTTC
-	TRBV6-5	13	-	TRBJ2-7	CASSRASDYEQYF	TGTGCCAGCAGTAGAGCCTCCGACTACGAGCAGTACTTC
-	TRBV5-6	12	-	TRBJ1-2	CASSLDDRRYTF	TGTGCCAGCAGCTTGGACGACAGGCGCTACACCTTC
TRBD1	TRBV30	13	-	TRBJ1-2	CAWMGQSNYGYTF	TGTGCCTGGATGGGACAGAGTAACTATGGCTACACCTTC
TRBD1	TRBV7-9	17	-	TRBJ2-1	CASSFWVGQGVGNEQFF	TGTGCCAGCAGCTTCTGGGTAGGGCAGGGGGTGGGCAATGAGCAGTTCTTC
TRBD1	TRBV19	15	-	TRBJ2-7	CASSYRQGVGYEQYF	TGTGCCAGTAGTTACAGACAGGGAGTGGGCTACGAGCAGTACTTC
-	TRBV9	16	-	TRBJ1-2	CASSVAAGDRPYGYTF	TGTGCCAGCAGCGTAGCGGCAGGGGATCGACCCTATGGCTACACCTTC
TRBD2	TRBV5-4	17	-	TRBJ2-7	CASSSGGGVGRTYEQYF	TGTGCCAGCAGCTCGGGAGGGGGGGTGGGAAGGACCTACGAGCAGTACTTC
-	TRBV11-2	18	-	TRBJ2-7	CASSLGSGWESGSYEQYF	TGTGCCAGCAGCTTGGGCTCGGGTTGGGAGAGTGGCTCCTACGAGCAGTACTTC
TRBD2	TRBV18	17	-	TRBJ2-5	CASSPQRTSGTLETQYF	TGTGCCAGCTCACCCCAACGGACTAGCGGGACACTGGAGACCCAGTACTTC
-	TRBV6-5	15	-	TRBJ1-1	CASRELGGINTEAFF	TGTGCCAGCAGAGAACTCGGGGGAATTAACACTGAAGCTTTCTTT
TRBD2	TRBV19	15	once	TRBJ2-7	CASSIRTSGSYEQYF	TGTGCCAGTAGTATCCGGACTAGCGGGAGCTACGAGCAGTACTTC
TRBD1	TRBV19	15	-	TRBJ2-3	CASSSTGQGTDTQYF	TGTGCCAGTAGTTCGACGGGACAGGGGACAGATACGCAGTATTTT
-	TRBV7-8	16	once	TRBJ2-7	CASSLAAAGISYEQYF	TGTGCCAGCAGCTTAGCGGCTGCGGGCATCTCCTACGAGCAGTACTTC
TRBD1	TRBV19	14	few	TRBJ1-1	CASSIPRQGTEAFF	TGTGCCAGTAGTATACCCAGACAGGGGACTGAAGCTTTCTTT
-	TRBV5-1	16	-	TRBJ1-1	CASSSNSPQGITEAFF	TGCGCCAGCAGCTCCAACTCCCCACAGGGTATCACTGAAGCTTTCTTT
-	TRBV6-5	14	-	TRBJ1-1	CASQLGEGNTEAFF	TGTGCCAGCCAGTTGGGAGAAGGGAACACTGAAGCTTTCTTT
-	TRBV29-1	15	-	TRBJ2-1	CSVEVWESSYNEQFF	TGCAGCGTTGAAGTCTGGGAGAGCTCCTACAATGAGCAGTTCTTC
TRBD1	TRBV19	13	-	TRBJ2-7	CASSPQGAGEQYF	TGTGCCAGTAGTCCACAGGGGGCCGGGGAGCAGTACTTC
-	TRBV11-2	13	-	TRBJ1-2	CASSAGENYGYTF	TGTGCCAGCAGCGCCGGGGAGAACTATGGCTACACCTTC
-	TRBV12-5	13	-	TRBJ1-2	CASAVRTGEGYTF	TGTGCTAGTGCCGTAAGGACGGGAGAGGGCTACACCTTC
-	TRBV10-3	17	-	TRBJ2-1	CAISGGSGGSSYNEQFF	TGTGCCATCAGTGGGGGGTCTGGGGGGAGCTCCTACAATGAGCAGTTCTTC
-	TRBV5-1	12	-	TRBJ2-7	CASSLALYEQYF	TGCGCCAGCAGCTTGGCCTTGTACGAGCAGTACTTC
TRBD1	TRBV19	13	-	TRBJ1-5	CASSKTGAQPQHF	TGTGCCAGTAGTAAAACAGGGGCTCAGCCCCAGCATTTT
-	TRBV4-3	17	once	TRBJ2-3	CASSRHPLGASTDTQYF	TGCGCCAGCAGCCGACACCCTTTAGGCGCTAGCACAGATACGCAGTATTTT
TRBD1	TRBV19	16	few	TRBJ1-5	CASSDPGQGPNQPQHF	TGTGCCAGTAGTGACCCTGGACAGGGACCGAATCAGCCCCAGCATTTT
-	TRBV19	18	-	TRBJ2-2	CASSIPPRWGVNTGELFF	TGTGCCAGTAGTATACCCCCCCGGTGGGGGGTGAACACCGGGGAGCTGTTTTTT
-	TRBV10-2	15	-	TRBJ2-1	CASSVGLAWGNEQFF	TGCGCCAGCAGTGTAGGCCTAGCATGGGGTAATGAGCAGTTCTTC
-	TRBV19	17	-	TRBJ2-1	CASSIPNGRDWANEQFF	TGTGCCAGTAGTATCCCTAATGGGCGGGATTGGGCCAATGAGCAGTTCTTC
-	TRBV5-1	15	-	TRBJ2-1	CASSLGHSSYNEQFF	TGCGCCAGCAGCTTGGGCCACAGCTCCTACAATGAGCAGTTCTTC
TRBD2	TRBV5-1	17	-	TRBJ2-2	CASSIGTSGTNTGELFF	TGCGCCAGCAGCATAGGGACTAGCGGGACAAACACCGGGGAGCTGTTTTTT
TRBD2	TRBV30	12	-	TRBJ2-7	CACSGSGYEQYF	TGTGCCTGCAGCGGGAGCGGGTACGAGCAGTACTTC
TRBD2	TRBV14	16	-	TRBJ2-3	CASSQVTSGSTDTQYF	TGTGCCAGCAGCCAAGTTACTAGCGGGAGTACAGATACGCAGTATTTT
-	TRBV6-1	14	-	TRBJ2-7	CASRMTFIDYEQYF	TGTGCCAGCAGGATGACATTCATTGACTACGAGCAGTACTTC
TRBD1	TRBV18	15	-	TRBJ1-2	CASSERTGEMYGYTF	TGTGCCAGCTCAGAAAGGACAGGGGAAATGTACGGCTACACCTTC
TRBD2	TRBV11-2	15	once	TRBJ2-2	CASSLNSGNNGELFF	TGTGCCAGCAGCTTAAATAGCGGGAATAACGGGGAGCTGTTTTTT
TRBD2	TRBV7-3	15	-	TRBJ2-3	CASSPTSESTDTQYF	TGTGCCAGCAGCCCGACTAGCGAGAGCACAGATACGCAGTATTTT
-	TRBV30	14	-	TRBJ2-3	CAWSVYGAQDTQYF	TGTGCCTGGAGTGTATATGGGGCTCAAGATACGCAGTATTTT
TRBD1	TRBV19	15	-	TRBJ2-7	CASSVDRDSSYEQYF	TGTGCCAGTAGTGTCGACCGGGACAGCTCCTACGAGCAGTACTTC
TRBD2	TRBV7-2	18	few	TRBJ2-1	CASSLARTSSATYNEQFF	TGTGCCAGCAGCTTAGCCCGGACTAGCAGTGCAACCTACAATGAGCAGTTCTTC
TRBD2	TRBV5-1	19	-	TRBJ2-3	CASSLGPGLAGESADTQYF	TGCGCCAGCAGCTTGGGGCCCGGACTAGCGGGAGAGTCCGCAGATACGCAGTATTTT
TRBD1	TRBV6-1	16	-	TRBJ2-3	CASSDTGGTGPDTQYF	TGTGCCAGCAGTGATACAGGGGGGACAGGGCCAGATACGCAGTATTTT
TRBD1	TRBV5-1	14	-	TRBJ1-2	CASSIAGQGDGYTF	TGCGCCAGCAGCATCGCTGGACAGGGAGATGGCTACACCTTC
TRBD2	TRBV4-2	19	-	TRBJ2-2	CASSQDRPGLAGGSGELFF	TGTGCCAGCAGCCAAGATCGACCCGGACTAGCGGGAGGATCCGGGGAGCTGTTTTTT
TRBD2	TRBV11-3	15	-	TRBJ2-1	CASSLDGRVVNEQFF	TGTGCCAGCAGCTTAGACGGGAGGGTGGTTAATGAGCAGTTCTTC
TRBD1	TRBV7-6	16	-	TRBJ1-4	CASSYRDRGVNEKLFF	TGTGCCAGCAGCTACCGGGACAGGGGAGTTAATGAAAAACTGTTTTTT